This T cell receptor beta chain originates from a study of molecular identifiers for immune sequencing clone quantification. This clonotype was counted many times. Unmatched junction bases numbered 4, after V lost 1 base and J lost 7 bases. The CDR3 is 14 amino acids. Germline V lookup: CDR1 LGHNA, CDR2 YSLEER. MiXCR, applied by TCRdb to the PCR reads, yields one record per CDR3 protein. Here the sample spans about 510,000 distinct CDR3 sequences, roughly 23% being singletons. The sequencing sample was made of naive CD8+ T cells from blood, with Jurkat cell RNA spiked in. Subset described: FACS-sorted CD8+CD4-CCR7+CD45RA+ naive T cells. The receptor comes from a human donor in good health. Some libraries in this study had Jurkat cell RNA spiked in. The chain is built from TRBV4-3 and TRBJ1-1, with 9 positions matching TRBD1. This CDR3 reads CASSQVQGAGEAFF. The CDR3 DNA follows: TGCGCCAGCAGCCAAGTACAGGGGGCTGGTGAAGCTTTCTTT.